This T cell receptor beta chain was identified during a study of cytomegalovirus exposure and HLA in healthy donors (dated by TCRdb to about 2017). General notes on the study: According to a later analysis, the 100 to 150 validation repertoires were produced on the same platform as the 666 repertoires of the first cohort. The study was designed to test whether signatures of past pathogen exposure could be identified by cataloging public T cell receptors. In addition to the first cohort of 666 subjects, a separate validation cohort of approximately 110 different subjects was used. To predict cytomegalovirus infection status, the study combined high-throughput TCR immunosequencing, statistical association of individual TCRs with disease status, and machine learning. Broader findings and caveats from the paper: Subsequent analysis determined that TCRs grouped into clusters in the first cohort also showed a tendency toward co-occurrence across the 90 to 150 validation repertoires, and roughly 95% of cluster scores exceeded 0. It was suggested by the authors that the approach could potentially be generalized to other disease states and immunological phenotypes. In vitro tests confirmed that a few of the cytomegalovirus-associated TCR beta chains recognize cytomegalovirus antigens. The classifier was reported to diagnose cytomegalovirus status with high specificity and sensitivity in both the original and validation cohorts. A later analysis had no HLA typing for the validation cohort, so co-occurrence there was scored across all 110 or so repertoires. Across donors, most TCR sequences were observed very rarely, whereas some public TCRs were present in many individuals. The study gave a list of 150 to 200 TCR beta chains associated with cytomegalovirus.

Separate from the approximately 700-subject first cohort, the validation cohort of 120 subjects was the group to which the donors belonged. The library was prepared using the immunoSEQ multiplex PCR assay. As for the original processing: A statistical classification framework was built for diagnosing cytomegalovirus status from the catalog of TCR beta chain sequences. TCRdb limited this immuneACCESS table to in-frame rearrangements with V and J called. A share of clones is missing; checked studies link under half to unresolved V genes, and the rest is unexplained. The V and J calls and the clone size are those of that table, but D and trimming were determined from the DNA. For this sample the table gives 240,000 or so clones, of which approximately 86% were detected only once. Of the sample, 1% to 1.5% is held by the ten largest clones. Notes on this clone: The antigen it recognizes is unknown. The record has no base qualities; no much larger clone is one base away.

Including the terminal cysteine and phenylalanine, the CDR3 comprises 15 residues. Only CDR3 DNA remains: 45 bases, in frame from the first base. Trimming removed 3 bases from V and 4 bases from J; the gene matches leave 6 bases unexplained. From the germline V gene, CDR1 is ENHRY and CDR2 is SYGVKD. This TCR came from a woman in her 30s in good health and CMV-seropositive. The chain employs TRBV10-3 and TRBJ2-1; 7 bases in the junction line up with TRBD2. Sequenced sample: PBMCs. The CDR3 region has the sequence CAISDAGEAYNEQFF. The nucleotide sequence reads as follows: TGTGCCATCAGTGATGCGGGAGAAGCTTACAATGAGCAGTTCTTC.